Sequencing of this TCR beta chain was carried out in a study of T cell changes during pregnancy in multiple sclerosis. J gave up 0 bases and V 5 bases, and 8 bases lay outside the gene matches. CDR3 length: 17 amino acids. Germline CDR1 MNHEY, CDR2 SMNVEV (reference sequence). Profiled with immunoSEQ multiplex PCR; TCRdb holds only in-frame clones, not every one. Of roughly 48,000 clones listed, approximately 92% are singletons. The chain combines TRBV27 with TRBJ2-4, with 9 bases that match TRBD1. The sequencing used CD4+ T cells from peripheral blood mononuclear cells, collected in the second trimester of pregnancy. This sequence was found in a female donor in good health, enrolled as a control in a pregnancy study. CDR3 sequence (DNA): TGTGCCAGCAGTGAACAGGGGGCCCGCCTAGCCAAAAACATTCAGTACTTC. It is translated as CASSEQGARLAKNIQYF.